This entry is about one T cell receptor (beta chain). The target antigen is unknown. The TCR cDNA carried a universal primer site and UMIs from 5'RACE template switching. In TCRdb, the 5' RACE reads were re-called with MiXCR into one record per CDR3 protein. The top ten clones hold 15% of a sample with some 350,000 distinct CDR3 sequences, roughly 6.1% of them seen once. The entry originates in a study of T cells after yellow fever vaccination. General study points: Sorted repertoires could include abundant contaminating clonotypes from bulk cells. The booster response re-showed most primary clones: roughly 97% CD4, approximately 86% CD8.

V was pared by 2 bases and J by 1 base, with 8 bases between. Germline V gene data show CDR1 as MGHDK and CDR2 as SYGVNS. This CDR3 comprises 15 residues. The receptor's source is a man younger than 45 who received the YFV17D yellow fever vaccine. The sequences come from PBMCs, collected 5 days after the yellow fever booster vaccination. The rearrangement joins TRBV25-1 to TRBJ2-2; D is unresolved. CDR3 residues: CASSELGRNTGELFF. CDR3 nucleotides: TGTGCCAGCAGTGAACTTGGACGGAACACCGGGGAGCTGTTTTTT.